Here is one T cell receptor (beta chain) with its context. Which antigen it targets is not known. It has no much larger one-base neighbor in the sample; base qualities were not kept. V loses 1 base of germline sequence and J loses 2 bases, and the interval between the two ends is 6 bases. Measured from the cysteine to the phenylalanine, the CDR3 is 13 residues long. The sequence is cut down to CDR3 DNA, 39 bases in frame from base 1. From a lookup of the germline V gene, CDR1 and CDR2 are SGHDN and FVKESK. These data come from a study of blood T cell repertoires in COVID-19 (dated by TCRdb to the early 2020s). General notes on the study: Samples covering the acute and convalescent phases of COVID-19 were provided by collaborators in the United States, Italy and Spain. The material from the prospective study consisted of cDNA or gDNA derived from T cells, B-cell-depleted T cells, or PBMCs. Subjects who had been exposed to COVID-19, were actively infected with it, or had recovered from it provided the deeply sampled blood TCRbeta repertoires that made up the dataset. The repertoires were made available in a free public database intended to serve as a resource for research on the immune response to SARS-CoV-2. Samples were obtained from the ongoing ImmuneRACE study (first 160 participants) and from 1,200 or so subjects provided by 6 global collaborators. Nearly every sample came with metadata listing a de-identified subject ID, COVID-19 status, age in years and sex. Where available, HLA class I and class II types were taken from metadata supplied by the sample provider and were not determined by assay-based typing. Study-level results and caveats: The amount of clinical and demographic metadata varied by source and participant and was provided uncurated.

TCRbeta CDR3 regions were amplified from genomic DNA using the immunoSEQ Assay, a bias-controlled multiplex PCR. As for how the authors treated the data: Within the assay, amplification of reference gene primers was used to estimate how many nucleated cells each sample contained. To quantify the absolute abundance of each unique TCRbeta CDR3 rearrangement, sequence reads were collapsed and filtered. For each sample, productive Simpson clonality was calculated as the square root of Simpson's diversity index over productive rearrangements. This immuneACCESS table, as held by TCRdb, lists in-frame sequences with V and J called but not all clones. Of the missing ones, under half trace to an unresolved V gene in checked studies; the others have no known cause. V, J and clone size were drawn from that table, and D and trimming were deduced from the DNA. This sample gives some 150,000 clones in total; approximately 80% of them show up just once. Of the sample, nearly 10% is held by the ten largest clones.

Collaborating institutions collected whole blood in K2EDTA tubes following their own protocols. Collaborator samples were shipped for TCRbeta analysis as frozen whole blood, isolated PBMCs, or DNA extracted from either sample type. The sequence is built from TRBV14 and TRBJ2-7; no D gene is confidently identified. The TCR sequence derives from a woman between 50 and 59 years old with acute or convalescent COVID-19. Material: peripheral blood. The CDR3 reads as follows: CASSQGTAYEQYF. The DNA reads as follows: TGTGCCAGCAGCCAAGGTACAGCCTACGAGCAGTACTTC.